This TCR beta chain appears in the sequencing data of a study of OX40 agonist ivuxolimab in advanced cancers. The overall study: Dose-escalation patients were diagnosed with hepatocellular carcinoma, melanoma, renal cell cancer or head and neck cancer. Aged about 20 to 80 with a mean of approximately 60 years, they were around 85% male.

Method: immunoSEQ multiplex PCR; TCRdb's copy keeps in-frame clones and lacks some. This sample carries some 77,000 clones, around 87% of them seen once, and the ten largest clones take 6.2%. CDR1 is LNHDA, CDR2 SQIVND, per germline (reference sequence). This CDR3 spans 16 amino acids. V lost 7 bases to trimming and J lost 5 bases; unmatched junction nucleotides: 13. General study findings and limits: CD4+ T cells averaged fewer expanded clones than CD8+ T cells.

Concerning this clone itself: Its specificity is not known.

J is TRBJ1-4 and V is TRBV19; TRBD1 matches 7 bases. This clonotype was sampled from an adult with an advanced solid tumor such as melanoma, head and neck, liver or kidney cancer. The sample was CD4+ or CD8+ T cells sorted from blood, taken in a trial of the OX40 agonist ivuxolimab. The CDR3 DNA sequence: TGTGCCAGTAAGCCGTCAAAGGCAGGGGGGAATGAAAAACTGTTTTTT. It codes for CASKPSKAGGNEKLFF.